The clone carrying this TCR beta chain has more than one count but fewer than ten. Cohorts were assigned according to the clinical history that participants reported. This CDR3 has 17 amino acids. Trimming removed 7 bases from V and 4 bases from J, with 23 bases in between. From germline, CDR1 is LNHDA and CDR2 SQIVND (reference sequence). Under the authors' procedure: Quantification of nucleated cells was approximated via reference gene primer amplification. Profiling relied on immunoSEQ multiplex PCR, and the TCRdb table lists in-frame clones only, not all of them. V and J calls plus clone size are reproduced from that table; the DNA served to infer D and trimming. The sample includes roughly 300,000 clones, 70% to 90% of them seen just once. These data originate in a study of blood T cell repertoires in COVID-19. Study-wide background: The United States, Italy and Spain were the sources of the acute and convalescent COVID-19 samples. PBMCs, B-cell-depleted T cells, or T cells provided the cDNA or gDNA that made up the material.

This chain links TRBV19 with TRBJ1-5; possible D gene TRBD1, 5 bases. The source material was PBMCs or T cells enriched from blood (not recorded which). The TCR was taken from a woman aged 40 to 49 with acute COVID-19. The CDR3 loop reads CASISTRGKTVNQPQHF. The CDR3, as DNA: TGTGCCAGTATCTCAACGCGGGGGAAGACAGTAAATCAGCCCCAGCATTTT.